Following are 20 T cell receptor beta chains from one sample sequenced in a study of neoadjuvant nivolumab and ipilimumab in lung cancer. The repertoire was sequenced with immunoSEQ multiplex PCR; TCRdb's copy has only in-frame clones and lacks some. The table has some 43,000 clones, around 89% seen once; the top ten hold over 3.5%. The input for sequencing was blood, taken before neoadjuvant nivolumab, alone or with ipilimumab. Source of these receptors: an adult with non-small cell lung cancer. Some clones in this sample may be carry-over from other donors' samples.

This clone was counted once. CDR3 sequence: CASSEPGGSEQYF. The CDR3, as DNA: TGTGCCAGCAGTGAGCCTGGGGGATCCGAGCAGTACTTC. V usage is TRBV6-1 and J usage is TRBJ2-7; D may be TRBD1 or TRBD2 (5 bases each). Trimming took 3 bases from V and 6 from J, leaving 12 bases between them. The CDR3 consists of 13 residues. Germline assignment: CDR1 MNHNS and CDR2 SASEGT.

The chain couples TRBV5-1 to TRBJ2-1, with 13 bases lining up with TRBD2. Per the germline V gene, CDR1 is SGHRS and CDR2 is YFSETQ. Trimming removed 5 bases from V and 8 bases from J; junction bases left unmatched: 4. CDR3 length: 14 amino acids. Here the CDR3 DNA reads TGCGCCAGCAGGGGGACTAGCGGGGTTGATGAGCAGTTCTTC. This gives the protein CASRGTSGVDEQFF.

J is TRBJ2-2 and V is TRBV27, with D unresolved. There are 13 residues in the CDR3. Germline loops: CDR1 MNHEY, CDR2 SMNVEV (reference sequence). V lost 0 bases and J 6 bases, leaving 5 bases between the germline ends. The chain's CDR3 is CASSLSWAGELFF. The CDR3 DNA reads as TGTGCCAGCAGTTTATCGTGGGCCGGGGAGCTGTTTTTT.

The chain couples TRBV7-3 to TRBJ1-1; unclear D gene. Trimming pared 5 bases from V and 0 bases from J, leaving 7 bases between. CDR3 length equals 13 residues. The germline V gene encodes CDR1 SGHTA and CDR2 FQGTGA. The CDR3 nucleotides read TGTGCCAGCAGCCCCCAACTGAACACTGAAGCTTTCTTT. Its translation: CASSPQLNTEAFF.

The chain carries TRBV5-8 and TRBJ2-5; possible D gene TRBD1, 6 bases. Trimming stripped 0 bases from V and 1 base from J, with 10 bases between. This CDR3 comprises 15 residues. Germline V gene lookup returns CDR1 SGHTS and CDR2 YDEGEE. CDR3 residues: CASSLVGTPQETQYF. In DNA, the CDR3 is TGTGCCAGCAGCTTGGTAGGGACACCCCAAGAGACCCAGTACTTC.

The genes are TRBV7-9 and TRBJ2-7, with D perhaps given as TRBD1 or TRBD2 (5 bases each). CDR3 length: 14 residues. Deletions cut 5 bases from V and 7 bases from J, with 18 bases between. Germline V gene lookup returns CDR1 SEHNR and CDR2 FQNEAQ (reference sequence). The CDR3 DNA reads as TGTGCCAGCAGCAAGCGTGGGGCAGAGGGGGAGCAGTACTTC. Protein: CASSKRGAEGEQYF.

The gene calls are TRBV6-1 and TRBJ2-1, with 8 bases identical to TRBD2. Losses at the gene ends were 8 bases for V and 2 bases for J; bases not matched to a gene: 8. CDR1 is MNHNS, CDR2 SASEGT, per germline. This CDR3 is built from 15 residues. The CDR3 protein is CASRATSGTYNEQFF. The CDR3 nucleotides are TGTGCCAGCCGGGCTACTAGCGGTACCTACAATGAGCAGTTCTTC.

The rearrangement links TRBV5-4 to TRBJ2-1; D gene unclear. CDR3 length: 13 amino acids. Germline V gives CDR1 SGHNT, CDR2 YYREEE (reference sequence). Trimming removed 0 bases at V and 8 bases at J, with 9 bases between. For the CDR3, the DNA is TGTGCCAGCAGCTTGGGCCCGTGGGATGAGCAGTTCTTC. Protein: CASSLGPWDEQFF.

The V and J genes are TRBV10-3 and TRBJ2-5; D gene ambiguous. V lost 2 bases to trimming and J lost 5 bases, with 12 bases between them. This CDR3 has 14 amino acids. Germline V gene data show CDR1 as ENHRY and CDR2 as SYGVKD. In DNA, the CDR3 is TGTGCCATCAGTGAGGGTGGAAATAGGGAGACCCAGTACTTC. Its protein product is CAISEGGNRETQYF.

V is TRBV18 and J is TRBJ2-3; the D gene is possibly TRBD2 (6 bases). The germline V gene has CDR1 KGHSH and CDR2 LQKENI. The CDR3 runs 16 residues. V was cut by 3 bases and J by 5 bases, with 18 bases left in between. CDR3 loop: CASSPAGSAEGDTQYF. The CDR3 DNA reads as TGTGCCAGCTCACCCGCCGGGAGCGCGGAGGGAGATACGCAGTATTTT. The full variable domain, with the rest looked up from reference TRBV18 and TRBJ2-3, is NAGVMQNPRHLVRRRGQEARLRCSPMKGHSHVYWYRQLPEEGLKFMVYLQKENIIDESGMPKERFSAEFPKEGPSILRIQQVVRGDSAAYFCASSPAGSAEGDTQYFGPGTRLTVL.

This clone occurred a few times. The CDR3 spells CASGLVGGGYTF. The CDR3 DNA reads TGTGCTAGTGGTTTGGTAGGGGGTGGCTACACCTTC. This rearrangement joins TRBV12-5 to TRBJ1-2; the D gene is possibly TRBD1 (6 bases). The germline V gene encodes CDR1 LGHNT and CDR2 FRNRAP. This CDR3 has 12 amino acids. Trimming shortened V by 0 bases and J by 7 bases, and 6 bases separated the two germline ends.

The gene calls are TRBV7-8 and TRBJ2-2; weak D call: TRBD2 (5 bases). Trimming took 3 bases from V and 4 from J, leaving 12 bases between them. The CDR3 runs 15 residues. Germline V CDR1 and CDR2: SGHVS, FQNEAQ. CDR3 DNA sequence: TGTGCCAGCAGCTTGGGGAGATTTAGCACCGGGGAGCTGTTTTTT. Translated: CASSLGRFSTGELFF.

This chain joins TRBV6-5 and TRBJ2-5, with a possible D match to TRBD2 (6 bases). V was shortened by 6 bases and J by 3 bases, with 8 bases between the two germline ends. The CDR3 extends over 12 amino acids. Germline-derived CDR1 and CDR2 are MNHEY and SVGAGI. The CDR3 DNA sequence: TGTGCCAGCAGCCCGGGGGAAGAGACCCAGTACTTC. Its translation: CASSPGEETQYF.

The chain is built from TRBV12-5 and TRBJ1-2; D is undetermined. The CDR3 has 11 amino acids. The V gene lost 10 bases and the J gene lost 5 bases, with 11 bases spanning the gap. CDR1 and CDR2 from the germline V gene are LGHNT and FRNRAP. The CDR3 protein is CANCGRYGYTF. CDR3 DNA: TGTGCTAATTGTGGTAGGTATGGCTACACCTTC. The full variable domain, completed using reference TRBV12-5 and TRBJ1-2, is DARVTQTPRHKVTEMGQEVTMRCQPILGHNTVFWYRQTMMQGLELLAYFRNRAPLDDSGMPKDRFSAEMPDATLATLKIQPSEPRDSAVYFCANCGRYGYTFGSGTRLTVV.

The chain joins TRBV4-2 to TRBJ2-1; tentatively, D is TRBD2 (5 bases). The CDR3 has 15 residues. Germline V gene data show CDR1 as LGHNA and CDR2 as YNFKEQ. V lost 1 base, J lost 3 bases, and 10 bases lay in between. The CDR3 coding sequence is TGTGCCAGCAGCCAAGGTGGCGGGCGCTACAATGAGCAGTTCTTC. The encoded protein is CASSQGGGRYNEQFF.

The chain carries TRBV25-1 and TRBJ2-3; 8 bases map to TRBD1. Germline CDR1 is MGHDK and CDR2 is SYGVNS. V lost 1 base and J lost 2; bases outside the gene matches: 5. This CDR3 comprises 16 residues. Here the CDR3 reads CASSESQGAFTDTQYF. Written as DNA, the CDR3 is TGTGCCAGCAGTGAATCCCAGGGGGCCTTCACAGATACGCAGTATTTT. Using reference TRBV25-1 and TRBJ2-3 for the parts outside the CDR3, the full variable domain is EADIYQTPRYLVIGTGKKITLECSQTMGHDKMYWYQQDPGMELHLIHYSYGVNSTEKGDLSSESTVSRIRTEHFPLTLESARPSHTSQYLCASSESQGAFTDTQYFGPGTRLTVL.

This chain uses TRBV7-9 with TRBJ2-2; 12 bases align to TRBD1. With 5 bases clipped from V and 7 bases from J, the junction kept 5 bases outside the gene matches. Germline loops: CDR1 SEHNR, CDR2 FQNEAQ (reference sequence). This CDR3 comprises 15 residues. The CDR3 spells CASSRGQGAVGELFF. CDR3 sequence (DNA): TGTGCCAGCAGCCGGGGACAGGGGGCAGTCGGGGAGCTGTTTTTT. The whole variable domain, filled in from reference TRBV7-9 and TRBJ2-2, reads DTGVSQNPRHKITKRGQNVTFRCDPISEHNRLYWYRQTLGQGPEFLTYFQNEAQLEKSRLLSDRFSAERPKGSFSTLEIQRTEQGDSAMYLCASSRGQGAVGELFFGEGSRLTVL.

The CDR3 reads CASSLATEAFF. Written as DNA, the CDR3 is TGTGCCAGCAGCTTGGCCACTGAAGCTTTCTTT. V and J are TRBV5-4 and TRBJ1-1; the D is unclear. This CDR3 is 11 amino acids long. Trimming left V 0 bases short and J 4 bases short, with 1 base between. Per the germline V gene, CDR1 is SGHNT and CDR2 is YYREEE (reference sequence).

The chain uses TRBV27 and TRBJ1-5, with D uncertain. Germline CDR1 reads MNHEY; CDR2 reads SMNVEV (reference sequence). Trimming pared 4 bases from V and 2 bases from J, leaving 3 bases between. CDR3 size: 12 residues. The DNA of the CDR3 is TGTGCCAGCAGTTCGGGCAATCAGCCCCAGCATTTT. Translated: CASSSGNQPQHF.

The chain combines TRBV5-8 with TRBJ1-2, with TRBD1 identical over 8 bases. The CDR3 has 13 amino acids. The germline CDR1 and CDR2 sequences are SGHTS and YDEGEE. V lost 0 bases and J lost 12; bases outside the gene matches: 7. This CDR3 reads CASSLGTGGFDTF. In nucleotides, the CDR3 is TGTGCCAGCAGCTTGGGAACAGGGGGGTTCGACACCTTC.